These 18 T cell receptor beta chains were all obtained from the same sample, sequenced in a study of blood T cell repertoires in COVID-19. The method was immunoSEQ multiplex PCR; TCRdb's version includes in-frame clones alone and lacks a portion of them. The sample has some 250,000 clones, 70% to 90% seen once. The sequencing sample was made of PBMCs or T cells enriched from blood (not recorded which). The receptor set was obtained from a woman aged 50 to 60 who had recovered from COVID-19.

For the CDR3, the DNA is TGCGCCAGCAGCTTGGGCGGGACTAGCTGGGAGACCCAGTACTTC. Amino acid sequence: CASSLGGTSWETQYF. V usage is TRBV5-1 and J usage is TRBJ2-5; TRBD2 matches 9 bases. In germline, CDR1 is SGHRS, CDR2 YFSETQ. V was pared by 0 bases and J by 5 bases, with 5 bases of the junction left unmatched. The CDR3 is 15 amino acids. The complete variable domain, with remaining parts taken from reference TRBV5-1 and TRBJ2-5, reads KAGVTQTPRYLIKTRGQQVTLSCSPISGHRSVSWYQQTPGQGLQFLFEYFSETQRNKGNFPGRFSGRQFSNSRSEMNVSTLELGDSALYLCASSLGGTSWETQYFGPGTRLLVL.

The rearrangement joins TRBV18 to TRBJ1-2, with D uncertain. Germline V gene data show CDR1 as KGHSH and CDR2 as LQKENI. Trimming stripped 1 base from V and 4 bases from J, with 10 bases between. The CDR3 contains 14 residues. CDR3 region: CASSPLPGIYGYTF. The CDR3 region has the DNA TGTGCCAGCTCACCACTCCCGGGTATCTATGGCTACACCTTC.

The chain is built from TRBV7-8 and TRBJ2-2; 10 bases are shared with TRBD2. The trim removed 5 bases at V and 5 bases at J, leaving 8 bases unmatched. Germline V gene lookup returns CDR1 SGHVS and CDR2 FQNEAQ. The CDR3 contains 16 residues. This CDR3 is CASSGAGGLGTGELFF. The DNA of the CDR3 is TGTGCCAGCAGCGGAGCGGGAGGGCTCGGGACCGGGGAGCTGTTTTTT.

The chain is built from TRBV7-9 and TRBJ1-5; TRBD1 matches at 7 bases. Per germline, CDR1 SEHNR and CDR2 FQNEAQ (reference sequence). The CDR3 is made up of 14 amino acids. V trimming: 1 base; J trimming: 6 bases; junction bases outside the gene matches: 3. The chain's CDR3 is CASSLGGTAQPQHF. The CDR3, as DNA: TGTGCCAGCAGCTTAGGGGGGACAGCTCAGCCCCAGCATTTT.

This clone was seen more than once but under ten times. The gene calls are TRBV29-1 and TRBJ2-1; 7 bases match TRBD1. V was clipped by 6 bases and J by 11 bases; unmatched bases: 7. Germline V gives CDR1 SQVTM, CDR2 ANQGSEA. This CDR3 has 11 amino acids. The CDR3 protein is CSVPGGRQQFF. The DNA of the CDR3 is TGCAGCGTCCCAGGGGGAAGACAGCAGTTCTTC.

V gene TRBV6-1 combines with J gene TRBJ2-1, with TRBD2 identical over 9 bases. There are 17 residues in the CDR3. Germline-derived CDR1 and CDR2 are MNHNS and SASEGT. The V and J ends lost 3 bases and 7 bases, in that order; junction bases with no gene match: 13. The CDR3 nucleotides are TGTGCCAGCAGTGAGAGCCGGGGTAGCGGGAGTAGGAATGAGCAGTTCTTC. This translates into CASSESRGSGSRNEQFF.

The table lists this clone with a few counts. The chain couples TRBV4-1 to TRBJ1-1, with unresolved D. The V and J ends lost 2 bases and 5 bases respectively, with 12 bases between them. CDR3 length: 14 amino acids. CDR1 and CDR2 from the germline V gene are MGHRA and YSYEKL. CDR3: CASSQPSGGTEAFF. The CDR3 DNA follows: TGCGCCAGCAGCCAACCTTCAGGAGGTACTGAAGCTTTCTTT.

Only one count was recorded for this clone. The rearrangement links TRBV7-9 to TRBJ2-3; D is possibly TRBD1 (6 bases). V shed 1 base and J shed 0 bases, with 11 bases lying between them. Per the germline V gene, CDR1 is SEHNR and CDR2 is FQNEAQ (reference sequence). The CDR3 consists of 16 residues. DNA for the CDR3: TGTGCCAGCAGCTTAGGGTGGACAGAAAGCACAGATACGCAGTATTTT. Amino acid sequence: CASSLGWTESTDTQYF.

The V gene is TRBV19, the J gene TRBJ2-1, with TRBD2 identical over 11 bases. Germline V gene data show CDR1 as LNHDA and CDR2 as SQIVND (reference sequence). J was trimmed by 9 bases and V by 8 bases; bases with no gene match: 12. The CDR3 is 15 residues long. The CDR3: CASAGLAVRGGEQFF. The CDR3 nucleotides are TGTGCCAGTGCGGGACTAGCGGTGAGAGGGGGTGAGCAGTTCTTC. Full variable domain (outside the CDR3, taken from reference TRBV19 and TRBJ2-1): DGGITQSPKYLFRKEGQNVTLSCEQNLNHDAMYWYRQDPGQGLRLIYYSQIVNDFQKGDIAEGYSVSREKKESFPLTVTSAQKNPTAFYLCASAGLAVRGGEQFFGPGTRLTVL.

The CDR3 loop is CASSIGTGTSGYYNEQFF. In nucleotides, the CDR3 is TGTGCCAGTAGTATAGGTACAGGGACTAGCGGATACTACAATGAGCAGTTCTTC. J is TRBJ2-1 and V is TRBV19; TRBD2 agrees at 11 bases. The V segment lost 1 base and the J segment 3 bases; nucleotides outside the gene matches: 8. The CDR3 has 18 amino acids. The germline V gene encodes CDR1 LNHDA and CDR2 SQIVND (reference sequence).

This clone came up once. V gene TRBV19 combines with J gene TRBJ1-1; D is possibly TRBD1 (6 bases). Trimming removed 2 bases at V and 1 base at J, with 11 bases between. This CDR3 is 15 amino acids long. The germline CDR1 and CDR2 sequences are LNHDA and SQIVND (reference sequence). The CDR3 DNA sequence: TGTGCCAGTAGTATATCTCCAGGGGCGAACACTGAAGCTTTCTTT. It is translated as CASSISPGANTEAFF.

This clone has ten or more counts. The chain combines TRBV7-9 with TRBJ1-6, with TRBD1 as a possible D gene (5 bases). V shed 1 base and J shed 7 bases, with 20 bases lying between them. The CDR3 has 18 amino acids. Germline loops: CDR1 SEHNR, CDR2 FQNEAQ (reference sequence). The CDR3 is CASSLDQRQGGINSPLHF. In DNA form, the CDR3 reads TGTGCCAGCAGCTTAGATCAGCGCCAGGGAGGCATCAATTCACCCCTCCACTTT.

The chain employs TRBV30 and TRBJ2-1; 11 bases fit TRBD2. CDR1 is GTSNPN and CDR2 is SVGIG in the germline V gene (reference sequence). V was pared by 5 bases and J by 6 bases, with 9 bases of the junction left unmatched. The CDR3 runs to 15 residues. The CDR3 is CAWSLLAGVPNEQFF. The CDR3, as DNA: TGTGCCTGGTCCTTACTAGCGGGAGTCCCCAATGAGCAGTTCTTC.

The rearrangement joins TRBV6-6 to TRBJ2-7, with 7 bases aligning to TRBD1. The V gene's germline CDR1 is MNHNY and CDR2 SVGAGI (reference sequence). CDR3 length equals 13 residues. J gave up 0 bases and V 10 bases, and 6 bases lay outside the gene matches. CDR3: CAIGTDNSYEQYF. The CDR3 DNA sequence: TGTGCCATCGGGACAGACAACTCCTACGAGCAGTACTTC.

The V call is TRBV12-3 or TRBV12-4, the J call TRBJ2-7; 7 nucleotides align to TRBD1. CDR3 size: 13 residues. J lost 2 bases, V lost 5 bases, and 3 bases had no gene match. This CDR3 is CASSTDRAYEQYF. CDR3 nucleotides: TGTGCCAGCAGTACCGACAGGGCCTACGAGCAGTACTTC.

This chain uses TRBV19 with TRBJ1-2; unclear D gene. Between the trimmed V and J ends, which lost 3 bases and 0 bases, there was a span of 11 bases. CDR1 and CDR2 from the germline V gene are LNHDA and SQIVND (reference sequence). The CDR3 contains 15 residues. CDR3 sequence (DNA): TGTGCCAGTAGTATTGCAACCCGCGCTAACTATGGCTACACCTTC. Amino acid sequence: CASSIATRANYGYTF.

The V gene is TRBV7-9, the J gene TRBJ1-4; unclear D gene. The germline V gene encodes CDR1 SEHNR and CDR2 FQNEAQ (reference sequence). The CDR3 spans 15 residues. V lost 5 bases and J 6 bases, leaving 16 bases between the germline ends. The CDR3 DNA is TGTGCCAGCAGCCAGTACAGAGCAGATTATGAAAAACTGTTTTTT. Encoded protein: CASSQYRADYEKLFF.

J is TRBJ2-3 and V is TRBV30, with no clear D. Trimming took 2 bases from V and 5 from J, leaving 8 bases between them. The germline CDR1 and CDR2 sequences are GTSNPN and SVGIG (reference sequence). The CDR3 covers 12 residues. CDR3 DNA: TGTGCCTGGAGTCCGACAATAGATACGCAGTATTTT. Protein: CAWSPTIDTQYF.